The rows below give T cell receptor beta chains drawn from one sample of a study of blood T cell repertoires in COVID-19. This table comes from immunoSEQ multiplex PCR, and its TCRdb copy is limited to in-frame clones, with some not included. The table includes 180,000 or so clones, over 80% detected once. Sequenced sample: peripheral blood. The receptors were sampled from a woman in her thirties or forties with COVID-19, enrolled during active disease. CDR3s include the opening cysteine and the closing phenylalanine or tryptophan. Each record gives: V gene, J gene, D gene, clone size, CDR3 protein, CDR3 DNA. D genes are given only for firm matches. Expanded clones get a size class; other rows say once, few or many, or leave the size out.

v_call: TRBV7-9; j_call: TRBJ1-2; d_call: TRBD1; clone_size: .; cdr3_aa: CASSTTQGAGYGYTF; cdr3_nt: TGTGCCAGCAGCACAACTCAGGGGGCTGGCTATGGCTACACCTTC
v_call: TRBV6-5; j_call: TRBJ1-1; d_call: .; clone_size: .; cdr3_aa: CASMGPLSTEAFF; cdr3_nt: TGTGCCAGCATGGGGCCGCTAAGCACTGAAGCTTTCTTT
v_call: TRBV4-1; j_call: TRBJ1-2; d_call: .; clone_size: .; cdr3_aa: CASSHDGRGGALFGGYTF; cdr3_nt: TGCGCCAGCAGCCACGACGGCCGGGGGGGCGCTCTCTTCGGCGGCTACACCTTC
v_call: TRBV9; j_call: TRBJ1-6; d_call: .; clone_size: .; cdr3_aa: CASSVSLLGNSPLHF; cdr3_nt: TGTGCCAGCAGCGTATCCCTACTCGGGAATTCACCCCTCCACTTT
v_call: TRBV6-5; j_call: TRBJ2-3; d_call: TRBD1; clone_size: .; cdr3_aa: CATKNRDRAPDTQYF; cdr3_nt: TGTGCCACCAAAAACCGGGACAGGGCCCCAGATACGCAGTATTTT
v_call: TRBV29-1; j_call: TRBJ2-7; d_call: .; clone_size: .; cdr3_aa: CSVDGSEETYEQYF; cdr3_nt: TGCAGCGTCGACGGGTCTGAAGAAACCTACGAGCAGTACTTC
v_call: TRBV9; j_call: TRBJ1-3; d_call: .; clone_size: .; cdr3_aa: CASSQGGGTGNTIYF; cdr3_nt: TGTGCCAGCAGCCAAGGGGGGGGAACTGGAAACACCATATATTTT
v_call: TRBV27; j_call: TRBJ1-4; d_call: TRBD1; clone_size: .; cdr3_aa: CASRGQSNKLFF; cdr3_nt: TGTGCCAGCAGGGGACAGTCGAACAAACTGTTTTTT
v_call: TRBV2; j_call: TRBJ2-2; d_call: .; clone_size: .; cdr3_aa: CASSVKGSYTGELFF; cdr3_nt: TGTGCCAGCAGCGTTAAGGGGTCGTACACCGGGGAGCTGTTTTTT
v_call: TRBV5-1; j_call: TRBJ2-7; d_call: TRBD1; clone_size: .; cdr3_aa: CASSTKTGGREQYF; cdr3_nt: TGCGCCAGCAGCACCAAGACAGGGGGGAGAGAGCAGTACTTC
v_call: TRBV7-3; j_call: TRBJ1-5; d_call: .; clone_size: .; cdr3_aa: CASSPGGRGNQPQHF; cdr3_nt: TGTGCCAGCAGCCCGGGGGGTCGAGGCAATCAGCCCCAGCATTTT
v_call: TRBV28; j_call: TRBJ2-7; d_call: TRBD2; clone_size: .; cdr3_aa: CASSFGLAGGPDEQYF; cdr3_nt: TGTGCCAGCAGTTTCGGACTAGCGGGAGGGCCCGACGAGCAGTACTTC
v_call: TRBV7-9; j_call: TRBJ1-2; d_call: TRBD1; clone_size: .; cdr3_aa: CASSSPVGTVYGYTF; cdr3_nt: TGTGCCAGCAGCTCACCCGTCGGGACAGTCTATGGCTACACCTTC
v_call: TRBV28; j_call: TRBJ1-2; d_call: .; clone_size: .; cdr3_aa: CASSLAGKYGYTF; cdr3_nt: TGTGCCAGCAGTTTGGCAGGGAAATATGGCTACACCTTC
v_call: TRBV3-1/TRBV3-2; j_call: TRBJ1-5; d_call: .; clone_size: few; cdr3_aa: CASSQGASNQPQHF; cdr3_nt: TGTGCCAGCAGCCAGGGGGCCAGCAATCAGCCCCAGCATTTT
v_call: TRBV27; j_call: TRBJ1-2; d_call: .; clone_size: .; cdr3_aa: CASRRGTGSRDGYTF; cdr3_nt: TGTGCCAGCAGACGAGGAACCGGGTCGAGGGATGGCTACACCTTC
v_call: TRBV19; j_call: TRBJ1-2; d_call: .; clone_size: .; cdr3_aa: CASSIPARGGYTF; cdr3_nt: TGTGCCAGTAGTATCCCGGCGAGAGGCGGCTACACCTTC
v_call: TRBV5-4; j_call: TRBJ1-1; d_call: .; clone_size: .; cdr3_aa: CASSLRFQGSTEAFF; cdr3_nt: TGTGCCAGCAGCTTGCGGTTTCAGGGTAGCACTGAAGCTTTCTTT
v_call: TRBV24-1; j_call: TRBJ2-2; d_call: .; clone_size: .; cdr3_aa: CATSDPHRSTGELFF; cdr3_nt: TGTGCCACCAGTGATCCCCACAGGAGCACCGGGGAGCTGTTTTTT
v_call: TRBV27; j_call: TRBJ2-1; d_call: TRBD1; clone_size: few; cdr3_aa: CASSLSGRGRNNEQFF; cdr3_nt: TGTGCCAGCAGTTTATCGGGCAGGGGGCGAAACAATGAGCAGTTCTTC
v_call: TRBV5-1; j_call: TRBJ1-2; d_call: .; clone_size: .; cdr3_aa: CASSPIGGNVYGYTF; cdr3_nt: TGCGCCAGCAGCCCGATCGGGGGGAACGTCTATGGCTACACCTTC
v_call: TRBV19; j_call: TRBJ2-5; d_call: TRBD1; clone_size: .; cdr3_aa: CASSTSGTGGGAAQYF; cdr3_nt: TGTGCCAGTAGTACCTCCGGGACAGGGGGCGGCGCGGCCCAGTACTTC
v_call: TRBV28; j_call: TRBJ2-7; d_call: TRBD1; clone_size: few; cdr3_aa: CASSRPGTGAYEQYF; cdr3_nt: TGTGCCAGCAGTCGCCCCGGGACAGGGGCCTACGAGCAGTACTTC